The rows below give T cell receptor beta chains drawn from one sample of a study of T cell repertoires in cytomegalovirus infection. MiXCR was run by TCRdb on the reads, yielding one entry per CDR3 protein. Found here are 550,000 to 700,000 distinct CDR3 sequences, just under 40% of them singletons; the top ten hold around 48%. No antigens are known for them. Specimen: cultured PBMCs, collected from culture after CMV antigen stimulation. These receptors originate from a human donor in good health (CMV status not recorded). Some clones in this sample may be carry-over from other donors' samples. The CDR3 runs from the conserved cysteine through the conserved F or W. The D gene is left open where the match is weak. A clone size is listed for some rows: how often the clone was seen (once, few, many), or a class if it is expanded.

clone size: -
D gene: TRBD1
V gene: TRBV10-3
J gene: TRBJ2-1
CDR3 DNA: TGTGCCATCAGTAGCGGAGGGACAGGGGACAATGAGCAGTTCTTC
CDR3 protein: CAISSGGTGDNEQFF

clone size: -
D gene: TRBD2
V gene: TRBV19
J gene: TRBJ2-1
CDR3 DNA: TGTGCCAGTAGCCTTGTGCCTCCGGGACTAGCCACTAATGAGCAGTTCTTC
CDR3 protein: CASSLVPPGLATNEQFF

clone size: -
D gene: -
V gene: TRBV10-3
J gene: TRBJ1-2
CDR3 DNA: TGTGCCATCAGTGACGGGCTAGCAGGGAAAGGCTACACCTTC
CDR3 protein: CAISDGLAGKGYTF

clone size: -
D gene: TRBD2
V gene: TRBV4-1
J gene: TRBJ2-1
CDR3 DNA: TGCGCCAGCAGCCAAGTGGGGCGGGAGGGTGAGCAGTTCTTC
CDR3 protein: CASSQVGREGEQFF

clone size: -
D gene: TRBD2
V gene: TRBV19
J gene: TRBJ2-1
CDR3 DNA: TGTGCCAGTAGTATAGAAGCGGGGGGTAGCGGGTACAATGAGCAGTTCTTC
CDR3 protein: CASSIEAGGSGYNEQFF

clone size: -
D gene: -
V gene: TRBV7-3
J gene: TRBJ2-5
CDR3 DNA: TGTGCCAGCAGCTTTACGGACGAACACAGGACCCAGTACTTC
CDR3 protein: CASSFTDEHRTQYF

clone size: -
D gene: -
V gene: TRBV2
J gene: TRBJ1-1
CDR3 DNA: TGTGCCAGCGTTGACTACGAGGAGGGTACTGAAGCTTTCTTT
CDR3 protein: CASVDYEEGTEAFF

clone size: few
D gene: -
V gene: TRBV6-2/TRBV6-3
J gene: TRBJ2-5
CDR3 DNA: TGTGCCAGCAGTTCCCTTCAAGAGACCCAGTACTTC
CDR3 protein: CASSSLQETQYF

clone size: few
D gene: -
V gene: TRBV4-1
J gene: TRBJ1-3
CDR3 DNA: TGCGCCAGCAGCCAAGTCGGACAACGGGGAAACACCATATATTTT
CDR3 protein: CASSQVGQRGNTIYF

clone size: few
D gene: TRBD2
V gene: TRBV7-6
J gene: TRBJ2-7
CDR3 DNA: TGTGCCAGCAGCTCGGGCGGGAGGGCCGCCTACGAGCAGTACTTC
CDR3 protein: CASSSGGRAAYEQYF

clone size: few
D gene: TRBD2
V gene: TRBV19
J gene: TRBJ2-3
CDR3 DNA: TGTGCCAGTAGGCTAGCGGGGATCGATACGCAGTATTTT
CDR3 protein: CASRLAGIDTQYF

clone size: -
D gene: TRBD1
V gene: TRBV12-3/TRBV12-4
J gene: TRBJ2-5
CDR3 DNA: TGTGCCAGCAGGCCCCAAGGACAGGGCCAAGAGACCCAGTACTTC
CDR3 protein: CASRPQGQGQETQYF

clone size: once
D gene: TRBD2
V gene: TRBV5-1
J gene: TRBJ2-7
CDR3 DNA: TGCGCCAGCAGCTGGGGCGGGGGGCCTAACTCCTACGAGCAGTACTTC
CDR3 protein: CASSWGGGPNSYEQYF

clone size: few
D gene: TRBD1
V gene: TRBV27
J gene: TRBJ1-2
CDR3 DNA: TGTGCCAGCAGTTCCCCATCGGGACAGGGGTATGGCTACACCTTC
CDR3 protein: CASSSPSGQGYGYTF

clone size: -
D gene: -
V gene: TRBV5-1
J gene: TRBJ2-3
CDR3 DNA: TGCGCCAGCAGCTTGCAGCTAGCGGACAGCGATACGCAGTATTTT
CDR3 protein: CASSLQLADSDTQYF

clone size: -
D gene: TRBD2
V gene: TRBV18
J gene: TRBJ2-2
CDR3 DNA: TGTGCCAGCTCGCGGACTAGCGGGGGCCAAGCTACCGGGGAGCTGTTTTTT
CDR3 protein: CASSRTSGGQATGELFF

clone size: few
D gene: -
V gene: TRBV7-6
J gene: TRBJ2-1
CDR3 DNA: TGTGCCAGCAGCTTAGGTTCCAGACTTGACAATGAGCAGTTCTTC
CDR3 protein: CASSLGSRLDNEQFF

clone size: -
D gene: -
V gene: TRBV27
J gene: TRBJ2-2
CDR3 DNA: TGTGCCAGCAGTTACGCCCGGGGGGCCTGGGAGCTGTTTTTT
CDR3 protein: CASSYARGAWELFF

clone size: -
D gene: -
V gene: TRBV5-1
J gene: TRBJ1-3
CDR3 DNA: TGCGCCAGCAGCTTGGAGGGACTGATCTCTGGAAACACCATATATTTT
CDR3 protein: CASSLEGLISGNTIYF